These 20 T cell receptor beta chains originate from one sample sequenced in a study of post-analysis software for immune sequencing data. Study conclusions and caveats: Several TRBV segments (TRBV5-6, TRBV5-1 and TRBV20-1 among them) occurred more frequently in patients than in controls.

Antigens of these TCRs are unknown. Unique molecular identifiers had been added to the TCR beta cDNA libraries. TCRdb re-analysed the PCR reads in MiXCR, keeping a single row per CDR3 protein. Counted here are hundreds of thousands of distinct CDR3 sequences, 25% to 30% occurring once; the ten biggest clones make up around 0.56%. Input material: blood. Receptors originate from a girl aged 5-17 years with multiple sclerosis.

CDR3 loop: CASSLERRITDTQYF. The CDR3 coding sequence is TGTGCCAGCAGCTTAGAGCGGAGAATCACAGATACGCAGTATTTT. The gene calls are TRBV7-2 and TRBJ2-3, with D perhaps TRBD2 (5 bases). Germline CDR1 SGHTA, CDR2 FQGNSA. The V and J ends lost 1 base and 2 bases respectively, with 10 bases between them. The CDR3 runs to 15 residues.

DNA for the CDR3: TGTGCCAGCAGCGTAGCGGGAGGGCGAATCGAGCAGTTCTTC. This encodes CASSVAGGRIEQFF. The chain couples TRBV9 to TRBJ2-1; 8 bases match TRBD2. This CDR3 is built from 14 residues. Germline CDR1 is SGDLS and CDR2 is YYNGEE. The trim removed 0 bases at V and 10 bases at J, leaving 6 bases unmatched.

The CDR3 spells CASSRGQGESNEQFF. CDR3 sequence (DNA): TGTGCCAGCAGCAGAGGACAGGGGGAGAGCAATGAGCAGTTCTTC. The chain is built from TRBV7-6 and TRBJ2-1, with TRBD1 matching over 10 bases. V gave up 5 bases and J gave up 6 bases; unmatched junction bases: 7. Germline V gives CDR1 SGHVS, CDR2 FNYEAQ. The CDR3 has 15 amino acids.

With respect to this clonotype: A much larger clone lies a single base off, so this may be a read error. This chain uses TRBV28 with TRBJ2-3; a possible D gene is TRBD2 (6 bases). The CDR3 spans 13 residues. Germline V gives CDR1 MDHEN, CDR2 SYDVKM. CDR3 amino acids: CASRLSPLREQYF. CDR3 coding DNA: TGTGCCAGCAGGTTATCCCCTTTGCGGGAGCAGTATTTT.

The chain couples TRBV20-1 to TRBJ1-1, with TRBD1 matching over 9 bases. The ends lost 3 bases at V and 1 base at J; junction bases unmatched: 3. CDR1 and CDR2 (germline): DFQATT, SNEGSKA (reference sequence). CDR3 size: 14 residues. The CDR3 DNA is TGCAGTGCTAGTGGGGACAGGGAGAACACTGAAGCTTTCTTT. Translated: CSASGDRENTEAFF.

This clonotype was seen only a few times. J is TRBJ2-7 and V is TRBV2, with D perhaps TRBD2 (5 bases). V was clipped by 6 bases and J by 3 bases, with 15 bases between them. CDR1 SNHLY and CDR2 FYNNEI come from the germline V gene. CDR3 length equals 14 residues. CDR3 protein: CASRRADLGYEQYF. CDR3 sequence (DNA): TGTGCCAGCAGGAGAGCGGATCTGGGCTACGAGCAGTACTTC.

The chain recombines TRBV3-1 with TRBJ2-7; unclear D gene. The CDR3 covers 14 residues. The V gene lost 0 bases and the J gene lost 3 bases, with 9 bases spanning the gap. Germline V gene data show CDR1 as LGHDT and CDR2 as YNNKEL (reference sequence). The CDR3 region has the DNA TGTGCCAGCAGCCAAGATAGACCTTACTACGAGCAGTACTTC. It translates to CASSQDRPYYEQYF.

The J gene is TRBJ2-4, the V gene TRBV7-2; a weak D match, TRBD1 (5 bases). The closer fit of TRBJ2-7 to the DNA end suggests the J call may be wrong. The CDR3 extends over 14 amino acids. Germline CDR1 and CDR2: SGHTA and FQGNSA. This CDR3 reads CASSLDRTKAEQYF. DNA of the CDR3: TGTGCCAGCAGCTTAGACAGGACAAAGGCCGAGCAGTACTTC.

This clonotype has a handful of counts. This sequence joins TRBV5-1 and TRBJ2-1; D may be TRBD1 (6 bases). Germline-derived CDR1 and CDR2 are SGHRS and YFSETQ. Between the trimmed V and J ends, which lost 3 bases and 5 bases, there was a span of 12 bases. The CDR3 contains 14 residues. This chain's CDR3 is CASSSYDRHNEQFF. CDR3 bases: TGCGCCAGCAGCTCCTATGACAGGCACAATGAGCAGTTCTTC.

In this sample, this clonotype turned up a few times. J is TRBJ1-2 and V is TRBV28; D is unclear. CDR1 and CDR2 from the germline V gene are MDHEN and SYDVKM. This CDR3 is 12 amino acids long. Trimming cost V 10 bases and J 7 bases, with 16 bases left between them. The CDR3 loop reads CATLLNPLGYTF. The CDR3 DNA reads as TGTGCCACCCTCTTAAATCCCCTTGGCTACACCTTC.

The chain links TRBV5-6 to TRBJ1-6; D is unclear. The CDR3 is 17 residues long. Trimming stripped 4 bases from V and 9 bases from J, with 23 bases between. The germline gives CDR1 SGHDT, CDR2 YYEEEE. The CDR3 region has the DNA TGTGCCAGCAGCCCCCCCCGGGGATCTGGTCTTAGTTCACCCCTCCACTTT. This sequence encodes CASSPPRGSGLSSPLHF.

A few counts support this clonotype. The chain recombines TRBV15 with TRBJ2-3; tentatively, D is TRBD2 (5 bases). Germline CDR1 LNHNV, CDR2 YYDKDF (reference sequence). Trimming took 5 bases from V and 0 from J, leaving 12 bases between them. This CDR3 spans 15 amino acids. The CDR3 here is CATSPAGRSTDTQYF. The CDR3 DNA reads as TGTGCCACCAGCCCGGCGGGCAGGAGCACAGATACGCAGTATTTT.

The chain combines TRBV4-1 with TRBJ1-6; weak D call: TRBD1 (5 bases). Germline V lookup: CDR1 MGHRA, CDR2 YSYEKL. Trimming took 6 bases from V and 9 from J, leaving 12 bases between them. The CDR3 is made up of 13 amino acids. CDR3 coding DNA: TGCGCCAGCAGGCCCTCGGGGGGTTCACCCCTCCACTTT. This gives the protein CASRPSGGSPLHF.

This chain connects TRBV5-1 to TRBJ2-7; the D gene is possibly TRBD2 (5 bases). With the DNA end fitting TRBJ2-5 better, the J assignment may be wrong. In germline, CDR1 is SGHRS, CDR2 YFSETQ. This CDR3 is built from 12 residues. The CDR3 nucleotides are TGCGCCAGCAGCCCGGCGGGTGGGACCCAGTACTTC. Translated, it gives CASSPAGGTQYF.

This clonotype turned up a few times. The chain carries TRBV20-1 and TRBJ2-5; 7 bases agree with TRBD2. V was pared by 0 bases and J by 5 bases, with 6 bases of the junction left unmatched. From germline, CDR1 is DFQATT and CDR2 SNEGSKA (reference sequence). This CDR3 has 14 amino acids. The CDR3 bases are TGCAGTGCTAGAGATTCAGCGGGATATGAGACCCAGTACTTC. It is translated as CSARDSAGYETQYF.

A single count supports this clonotype. At one end the junction does not follow the germline gene, possibly because of a read error. The genes are TRBV7-7 and TRBJ2-1, with TRBD2 as a possible D gene (6 bases). Germline CDR1 and CDR2: SSHAT and FNYEAQ (reference sequence). The CDR3 is 15 residues long. CDR3: CASSRRGASGETQFF. DNA of the CDR3: TGTGCTAGCAGCCGCCGGGGCGCCTCGGGGGAGACCCAGTTCTTC.

The V gene is TRBV6-6, the J gene TRBJ2-1, with a weak D call TRBD2 (5 bases). V dropped 7 bases and J dropped 2 bases, with 15 bases sitting between them. The germline V gene encodes CDR1 MNHNY and CDR2 SVGAGI (reference sequence). The CDR3 runs 15 residues. CDR3 nucleotide sequence: TGTGCCAGCACCCTTCGGGGATCGACCTACAATGAGCAGTTCTTC. Protein: CASTLRGSTYNEQFF.

The J gene is TRBJ2-5, the V gene TRBV20-1; 9 positions match TRBD2. Germline V gives CDR1 DFQATT, CDR2 SNEGSKA (reference sequence). The CDR3 covers 15 residues. Trimming removed 6 bases from V and 2 bases from J; junction bases left unmatched: 10. CDR3 nucleotide sequence: TGCAGTGCAGCCAGCGGGGGGCCTTCTCAAGAGACCCAGTACTTC. It codes for CSAASGGPSQETQYF.

V is TRBV5-1 and J is TRBJ1-1; 7 bases agree with TRBD1. Germline lookup yields CDR1 SGHRS and CDR2 YFSETQ. The junction had 6 bases not matched to a gene; V was cut back by 4 bases and J by 0 bases. This CDR3 spans 15 amino acids. CDR3 loop: CASSPTGQMNTEAFF. Here the CDR3 DNA reads TGCGCCAGCAGCCCGACGGGACAGATGAACACTGAAGCTTTCTTT.

This clonotype has more than one count but fewer than ten. The genes are TRBV18 and TRBJ2-7; TRBD1 matches at 7 bases. Germline V gene sequence: CDR1 KGHSH, CDR2 LQKENI. CDR3 length: 13 amino acids. J gave up 6 bases and V 5 bases, and 7 bases lay outside the gene matches. CDR3 sequence reads: CASSEGNRGEQYF. DNA for the CDR3: TGTGCCAGCTCAGAAGGGAACAGGGGCGAGCAGTACTTC.